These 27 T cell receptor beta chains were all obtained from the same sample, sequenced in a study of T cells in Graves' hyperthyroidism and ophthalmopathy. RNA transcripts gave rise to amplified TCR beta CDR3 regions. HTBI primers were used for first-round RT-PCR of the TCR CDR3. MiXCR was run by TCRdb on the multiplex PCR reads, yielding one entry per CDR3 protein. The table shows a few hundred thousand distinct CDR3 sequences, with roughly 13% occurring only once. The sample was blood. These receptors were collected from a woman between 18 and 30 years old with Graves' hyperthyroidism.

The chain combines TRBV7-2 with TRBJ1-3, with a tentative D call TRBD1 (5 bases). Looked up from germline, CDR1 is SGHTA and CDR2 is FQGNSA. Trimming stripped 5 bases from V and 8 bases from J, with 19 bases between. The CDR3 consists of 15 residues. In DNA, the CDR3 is TGTGCCAGCAGCGTCGAGCCGCGCCCGGGGGACACCATATATTTT. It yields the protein CASSVEPRPGDTIYF.

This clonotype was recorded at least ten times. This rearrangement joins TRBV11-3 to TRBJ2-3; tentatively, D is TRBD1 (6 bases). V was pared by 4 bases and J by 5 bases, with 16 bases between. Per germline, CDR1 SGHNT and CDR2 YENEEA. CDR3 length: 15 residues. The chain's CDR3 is CASSSTGYGQDTQYF. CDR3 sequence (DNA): TGTGCCAGCAGCTCTACAGGGTACGGTCAAGATACGCAGTATTTT.

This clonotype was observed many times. The CDR3 protein is CSVDQGPTEAFF. CDR3 nucleotide sequence: TGCAGCGTTGATCAGGGTCCCACTGAAGCTTTCTTT. The chain has TRBV29-1 and TRBJ1-1; D may be TRBD1 (5 bases). Germline V lookup: CDR1 SQVTM, CDR2 ANQGSEA. CDR3 length equals 12 residues. Trimming stripped 3 bases from V and 4 bases from J, with 9 bases between.

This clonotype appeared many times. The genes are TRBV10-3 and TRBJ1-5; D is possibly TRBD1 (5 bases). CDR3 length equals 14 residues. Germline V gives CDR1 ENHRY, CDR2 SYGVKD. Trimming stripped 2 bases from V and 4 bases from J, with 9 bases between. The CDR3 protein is CAISEGAENQPQHF. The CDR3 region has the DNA TGTGCCATCAGTGAGGGGGCGGAGAATCAGCCCCAGCATTTT.

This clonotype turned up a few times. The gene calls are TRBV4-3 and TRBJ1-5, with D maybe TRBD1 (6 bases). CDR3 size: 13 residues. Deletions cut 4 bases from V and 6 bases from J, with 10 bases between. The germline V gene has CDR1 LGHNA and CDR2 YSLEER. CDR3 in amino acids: CASSPGERQPQHF. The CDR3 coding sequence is TGCGCCAGCAGCCCAGGGGAGCGTCAGCCCCAGCATTTT.

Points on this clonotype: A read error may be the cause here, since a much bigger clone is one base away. The CDR3 DNA is TGTGCCAGCAGCTTAGCCCGGGACGGACACTACAATGAGCAGTTCTTC. This gives the protein CASSLARDGHYNEQFF. The V and J genes are TRBV13 and TRBJ2-1; tentatively, D is TRBD1 or TRBD2 (5 bases each). V gave up 1 base and J gave up 3 bases, with 13 bases separating them. Germline assignment: CDR1 PRHDT and CDR2 FYEKMQ (reference sequence). The CDR3 totals 16 residues. Variable domain in full (rest from reference TRBV13 and TRBJ2-1): AAGVIQSPRHLIKEKRETATLKCYPIPRHDTVYWYQQGPGQDPQFLISFYEKMQSDKGSIPDRFSAQQFSDYHSELNMSSLELGDSALYFCASSLARDGHYNEQFFGPGTRLTVL.

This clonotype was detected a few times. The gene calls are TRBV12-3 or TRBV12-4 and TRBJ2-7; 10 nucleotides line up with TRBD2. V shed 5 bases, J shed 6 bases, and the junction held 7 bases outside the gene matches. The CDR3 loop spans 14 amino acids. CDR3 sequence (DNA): TGTGCCAGCAGTGCGAGCGGGAGGGGGCGCGAGCAGTACTTC. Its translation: CASSASGRGREQYF.

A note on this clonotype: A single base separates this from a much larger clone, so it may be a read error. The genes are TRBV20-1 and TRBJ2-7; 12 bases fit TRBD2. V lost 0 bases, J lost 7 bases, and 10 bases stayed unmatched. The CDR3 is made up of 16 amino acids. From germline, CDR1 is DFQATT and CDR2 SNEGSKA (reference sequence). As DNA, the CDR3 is TGCAGTGCTAGAGATGTGGGGGGACTAGCGGGTTCTGAGCAGTACTTC. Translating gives CSARDVGGLAGSEQYF.

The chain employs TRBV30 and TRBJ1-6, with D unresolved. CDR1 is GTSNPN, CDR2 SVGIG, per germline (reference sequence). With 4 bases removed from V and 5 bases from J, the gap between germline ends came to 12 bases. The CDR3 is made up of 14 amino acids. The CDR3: CAWKGALNNSPLHF. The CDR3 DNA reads TGTGCCTGGAAGGGAGCGCTAAATAATTCACCCCTCCACTTT.

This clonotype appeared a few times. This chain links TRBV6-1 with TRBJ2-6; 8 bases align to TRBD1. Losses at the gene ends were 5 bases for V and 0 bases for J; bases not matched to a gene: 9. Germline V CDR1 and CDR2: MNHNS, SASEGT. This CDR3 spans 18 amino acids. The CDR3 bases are TGTGCCAGCAGTACCTCAGGGGGCCTTGGCTCTGGGGCCAACGTCCTGACTTTC. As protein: CASSTSGGLGSGANVLTF.

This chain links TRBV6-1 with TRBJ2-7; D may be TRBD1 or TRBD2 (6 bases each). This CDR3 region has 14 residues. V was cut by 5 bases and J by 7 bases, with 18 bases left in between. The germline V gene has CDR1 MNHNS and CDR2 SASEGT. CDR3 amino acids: CASSYAGHRDEQYF. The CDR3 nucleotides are TGTGCCAGCAGTTACGCGGGACATCGGGATGAGCAGTACTTC.

Here the CDR3 reads CSARSSTASSYNSPLHF. In DNA form, the CDR3 reads TGCAGTGCTAGGTCGTCGACTGCAAGCTCCTATAATTCACCCCTCCACTTT. The chain has TRBV20-1 and TRBJ1-6; D is unresolved. This CDR3 has 17 residues. Germline V lookup: CDR1 DFQATT, CDR2 SNEGSKA (reference sequence). V dropped 3 bases and J dropped 0 bases, with 15 bases sitting between them.

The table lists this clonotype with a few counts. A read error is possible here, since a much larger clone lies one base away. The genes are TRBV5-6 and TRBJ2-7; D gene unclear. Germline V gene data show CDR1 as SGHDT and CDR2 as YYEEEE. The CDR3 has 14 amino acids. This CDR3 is CDSTTTSWGYEQYF. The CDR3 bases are TGTGACAGCACCACCACATCTTGGGGATACGAGCAGTACTTC.

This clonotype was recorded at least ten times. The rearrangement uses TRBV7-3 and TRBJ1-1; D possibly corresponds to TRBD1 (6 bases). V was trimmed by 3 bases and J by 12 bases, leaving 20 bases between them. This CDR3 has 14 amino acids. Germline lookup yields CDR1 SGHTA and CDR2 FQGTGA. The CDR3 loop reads CASSFPPGQLETFF. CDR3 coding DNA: TGTGCCAGCAGCTTCCCCCCAGGACAGCTTGAGACTTTCTTT. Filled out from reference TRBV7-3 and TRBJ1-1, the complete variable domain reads GAGVSQTPSNKVTEKGKYVELRCDPISGHTALYWYRQSLGQGPEFLIYFQGTGAADDSGLPNDRFFAVRPEGSVSTLKIQRTERGDSAVYLCASSFPPGQLETFFGQGTRLTVV.

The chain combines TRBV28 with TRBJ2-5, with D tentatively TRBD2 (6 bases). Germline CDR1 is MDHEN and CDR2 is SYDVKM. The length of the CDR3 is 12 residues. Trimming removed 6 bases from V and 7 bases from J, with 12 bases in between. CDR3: CASRTMGGTQYF. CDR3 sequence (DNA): TGTGCCAGCAGAACTATGGGAGGGACCCAGTACTTC.

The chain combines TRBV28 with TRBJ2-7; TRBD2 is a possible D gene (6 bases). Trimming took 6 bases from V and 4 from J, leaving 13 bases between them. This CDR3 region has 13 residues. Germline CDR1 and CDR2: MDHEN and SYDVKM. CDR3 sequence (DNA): TGTGCCAGCAGAGGCGGGACTGGTTACGAGCAGTACTTC. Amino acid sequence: CASRGGTGYEQYF.

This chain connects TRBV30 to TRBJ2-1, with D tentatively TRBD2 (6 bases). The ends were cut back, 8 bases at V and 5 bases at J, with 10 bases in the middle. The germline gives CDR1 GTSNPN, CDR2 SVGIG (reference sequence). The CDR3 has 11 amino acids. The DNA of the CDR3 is TGTGCCGTGGAGGGGAACAATGAGCAGTTCTTC. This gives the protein CAVEGNNEQFF.

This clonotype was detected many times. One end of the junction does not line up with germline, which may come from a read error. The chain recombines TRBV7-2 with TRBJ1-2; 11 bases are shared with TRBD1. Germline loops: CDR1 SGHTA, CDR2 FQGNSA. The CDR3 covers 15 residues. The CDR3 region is CASSPDRGPNYGYAF. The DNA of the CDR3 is TGTGCCAGCAGCCCGGACAGGGGGCCTAACTATGGCTACGCCTTC.

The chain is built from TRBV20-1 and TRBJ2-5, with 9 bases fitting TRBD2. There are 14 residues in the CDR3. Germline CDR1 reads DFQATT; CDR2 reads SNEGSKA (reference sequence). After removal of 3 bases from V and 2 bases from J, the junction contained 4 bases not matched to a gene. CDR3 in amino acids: CSASLAGLQETQYF. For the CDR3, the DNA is TGCAGTGCTAGTCTAGCGGGGTTACAAGAGACCCAGTACTTC.

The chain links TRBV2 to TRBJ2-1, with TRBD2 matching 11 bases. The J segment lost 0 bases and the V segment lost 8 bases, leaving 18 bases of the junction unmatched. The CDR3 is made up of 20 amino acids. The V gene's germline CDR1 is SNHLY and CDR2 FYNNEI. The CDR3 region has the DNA TGTGCCAGCTCACCACCCCTTTTAGCGGGAGGGCCGAGCTCCTACAATGAGCAGTTCTTC. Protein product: CASSPPLLAGGPSSYNEQFF.

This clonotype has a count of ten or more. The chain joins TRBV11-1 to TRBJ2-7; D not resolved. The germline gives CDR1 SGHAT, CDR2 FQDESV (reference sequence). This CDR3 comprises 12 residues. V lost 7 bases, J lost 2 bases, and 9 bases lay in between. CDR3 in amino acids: CASKGITYEQYF. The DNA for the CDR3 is TGTGCCAGCAAAGGGATCACCTACGAGCAGTACTTC.

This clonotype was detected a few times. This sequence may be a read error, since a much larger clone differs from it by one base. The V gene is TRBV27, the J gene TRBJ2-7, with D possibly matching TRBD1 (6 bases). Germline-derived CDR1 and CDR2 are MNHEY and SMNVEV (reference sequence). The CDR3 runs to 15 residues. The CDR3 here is CAGSWTDQAGYEQYF. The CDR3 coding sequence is TGTGCCGGCAGCTGGACAGATCAGGCGGGCTACGAGCAGTACTTC.

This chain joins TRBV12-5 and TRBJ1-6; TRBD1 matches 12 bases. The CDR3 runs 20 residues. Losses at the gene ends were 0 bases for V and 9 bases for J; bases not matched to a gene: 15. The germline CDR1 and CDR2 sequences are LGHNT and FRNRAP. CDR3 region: CASGLVFRGQGAFGGSPLHF. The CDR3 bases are TGTGCTAGTGGTTTGGTATTTCGGGGACAGGGGGCGTTCGGTGGTTCACCCCTCCACTTT.

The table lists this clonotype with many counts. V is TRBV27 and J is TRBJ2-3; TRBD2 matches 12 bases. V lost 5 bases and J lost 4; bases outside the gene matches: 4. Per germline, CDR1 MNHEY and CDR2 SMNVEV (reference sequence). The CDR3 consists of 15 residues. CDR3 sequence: CASSLLAGGADTQYF. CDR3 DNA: TGTGCCAGCAGTCTCCTAGCGGGAGGGGCAGATACGCAGTATTTT.

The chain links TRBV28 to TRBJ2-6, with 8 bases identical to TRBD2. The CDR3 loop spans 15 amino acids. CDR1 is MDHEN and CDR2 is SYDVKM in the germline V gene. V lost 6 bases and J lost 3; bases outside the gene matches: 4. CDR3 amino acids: CASRPSGGGANVLTF. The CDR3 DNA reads TGTGCCAGCAGACCGAGCGGGGGTGGGGCCAACGTCCTGACTTTC.

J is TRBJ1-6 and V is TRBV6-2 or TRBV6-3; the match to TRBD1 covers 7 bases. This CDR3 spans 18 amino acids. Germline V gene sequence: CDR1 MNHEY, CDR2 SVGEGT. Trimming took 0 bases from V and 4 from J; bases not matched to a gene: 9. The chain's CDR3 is CASSYSTDRERYNSPLHF. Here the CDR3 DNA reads TGTGCCAGCAGTTACTCGACCGACAGGGAACGGTATAATTCACCCCTCCACTTT.

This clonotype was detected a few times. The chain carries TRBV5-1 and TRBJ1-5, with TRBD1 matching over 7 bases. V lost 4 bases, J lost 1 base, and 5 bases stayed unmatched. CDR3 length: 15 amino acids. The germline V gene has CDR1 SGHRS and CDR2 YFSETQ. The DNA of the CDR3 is TGCGCCAGCAGCGAGACAGGGTCCAGCAATCAGCCCCAGCATTTT. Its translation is CASSETGSSNQPQHF.